The 9 T cell receptor beta chains reported below all come from one sample, sequenced in a study of T cells after posttransplantation cyclophosphamide. Here immunoSEQ multiplex PCR was the method, and the copy in TCRdb shows in-frame clones only, minus some. The sample contains roughly 8,000 clones, none of them singletons. A marrow graft followed busulfan-fludarabine conditioning, with cyclophosphamide on days +3 and +4. The sequencing here drew on PBMCs, taken after allogeneic stem cell transplant with posttransplant cyclophosphamide. Receptors originate from a male patient in his late teens or twenties who received an allogeneic stem cell transplant from an unrelated donor, was CMV-positive, and had acute and chronic GVHD. Some T cells could come from the graft donor.

This clone is medium-sized by share. The same CDR3 arises from other DNA sequences in this sample as well. This chain connects TRBV27 to TRBJ1-1; D may be TRBD1 (6 bases). Germline V gives CDR1 MNHEY, CDR2 SMNVEV (reference sequence). The V end was cut by 4 bases, the J end by 4 bases, with 10 bases between. The CDR3 runs to 13 residues. The CDR3 region has the DNA TGTGCCAGCAGTTCCCAACAGGGCACTGAAGCTTTCTTT. It is translated as CASSSQQGTEAFF.

The rearrangement links TRBV10-3 to TRBJ2-5; D might be TRBD2 (6 bases). The length of the CDR3 is 16 residues. Germline CDR1 ENHRY, CDR2 SYGVKD. V was clipped by 2 bases and J by 9 bases, with 22 bases between them. CDR3: CAISETRGSGGEAQYF. CDR3 nucleotide sequence: TGTGCCATCAGTGAGACCCGGGGTAGCGGTGGGGAGGCCCAGTACTTC.

Note on this clone: One end of the junction is discordant with germline, which a read error may explain. The CDR3 DNA is TGCGCCAGCGGTCACAGGGGGCGCGGGGCCGGCGTCCCCGGGGAGCTGTTTTTT. Translated: CASGHRGRGAGVPGELFF. The chain links TRBV23-1 to TRBJ2-2; 9 bases map to TRBD1. TRBV23-1 is flagged as an ORF with uncertain function. The CDR3 totals 18 residues.

This clone was picked up many times. V is TRBV5-1 and J is TRBJ2-2; 8 nucleotides agree with TRBD2. This CDR3 region has 17 residues. CDR1 and CDR2 from the germline V gene are SGHRS and YFSETQ. J was trimmed by 0 bases and V by 3 bases; bases with no gene match: 7. In DNA form, the CDR3 reads TGCGCCAGCAGCTCGGGAAGCGGGGGCGCGAACACCGGGGAGCTGTTTTTT. It translates to CASSSGSGGANTGELFF.

This clone was observed at least ten times. V usage is TRBV19 and J usage is TRBJ2-1, with D perhaps TRBD1 (5 bases). CDR1 LNHDA and CDR2 SQIVND come from the germline V gene (reference sequence). Trimming took off 6 bases at V and 13 bases at J, with 16 bases between the two ends. The CDR3 extends over 12 amino acids. CDR3 residues: CASRSYDRPQFF. In nucleotides, the CDR3 is TGTGCCAGTAGATCATACGACAGACCTCAGTTCTTC. The variable domain in full, completed from reference TRBV19 and TRBJ2-1, reads DGGITQSPKYLFRKEGQNVTLSCEQNLNHDAMYWYRQDPGQGLRLIYYSQIVNDFQKGDIAEGYSVSREKKESFPLTVTSAQKNPTAFYLCASRSYDRPQFFGPGTRLTVL.

This clone was seen ten or more times. The chain carries TRBV11-3 and TRBJ2-2; D might be TRBD1 (6 bases). V was cut by 5 bases and J by 0 bases, with 10 bases left in between. The CDR3 covers 15 residues. Germline V CDR1 and CDR2: SGHNT, YENEEA. The CDR3 coding sequence is TGTGCCAGCAGCGCCGGGACACCGAACACCGGGGAGCTGTTTTTT. Amino acid sequence: CASSAGTPNTGELFF.

This clone has a count of ten or more. The genes are TRBV7-8 and TRBJ1-3; 8 bases line up with TRBD1. From germline, CDR1 is SGHVS and CDR2 FQNEAQ. Germline trimming cut 5 bases from V and 3 bases from J; bases unmatched to any gene: 6. This CDR3 spans 15 amino acids. CDR3 DNA sequence: TGTGCCAGCAGCATTCAGGGGGCGGGTGGAAACACCATATATTTT. Translation: CASSIQGAGGNTIYF.

This clone was observed many times. This chain links TRBV5-1 with TRBJ1-1; 7 bases map to TRBD1. Germline CDR1 is SGHRS and CDR2 is YFSETQ. The V and J ends lost 3 bases and 1 base, in that order; junction bases with no gene match: 9. CDR3 length: 16 amino acids. CDR3 coding DNA: TGCGCCAGCAGCTCTTCAGGGGGACAAAGGAACACTGAAGCTTTCTTT. It yields the protein CASSSSGGQRNTEAFF.

This clone appeared many times. The chain recombines TRBV2 with TRBJ2-1, with 10 bases fitting TRBD2. The CDR3 has 14 residues. Germline-derived CDR1 and CDR2 are SNHLY and FYNNEI. With 6 bases clipped from V and 7 bases from J, the junction kept 6 bases outside the gene matches. The CDR3 bases are TGTGCCAGCAGGGATAGCGGGGGGTGGAATGAGCAGTTCTTC. This sequence encodes CASRDSGGWNEQFF.